This T cell receptor beta chain emerged from a study of T cell changes during pregnancy in multiple sclerosis. Trimming removed 5 bases at V and 2 bases at J, with 10 bases between. This CDR3 has 13 amino acids. Germline-derived CDR1 and CDR2 are MNHNY and SVGAGI (reference sequence). Clones were sequenced by immunoSEQ multiplex PCR, and TCRdb holds only the in-frame ones, with some missing. The profile shows around 51,000 clones, 94% of them singletons. This TCR came from a female donor with multiple sclerosis, enrolled in a pregnancy study. V is TRBV6-6 and J is TRBJ2-7; D possibly corresponds to TRBD2 (6 bases). The source was CD4+ T cells from peripheral blood mononuclear cells, collected in the second trimester of pregnancy. The CDR3 region has the DNA TGTGCCAGCAGTCCCGGGGGAACCTACGAGCAGTACTTC. Protein: CASSPGGTYEQYF.